One and the same sample provided the 23 T cell receptor beta chains below, sequenced in a study of vaccination and CD4 T cells after COVID-19. With the Oncomine TCR Beta short-read assay, DNA from cultured CD4+ T cells was sequenced. TCRdb used MiXCR to reprocess the PCR reads, holding one entry per CDR3 protein. Here the sample spans 8,800 or so distinct CDR3 sequences, less than 35% being singletons. These receptors' antigens are unknown. Described treatment: approximately 10-day PBMC culture with coronavirus spike peptide pools or control peptides (ViraFEST assay). Sequenced: cultured CD4+ T cells from blood. The receptors were gathered from a human donor with COVID-19.

This chain connects TRBV6-2 or TRBV6-3 to TRBJ1-2; no reliable D call. The CDR3 contains 14 residues. Trimming pared 6 bases from V and 5 bases from J, leaving 16 bases between. The germline V gene has CDR1 MNHEY and CDR2 SVGEGT. CDR3 coding DNA: TGTGCCAGCAGCTGGCTCGTATCAGCATATGGCTACACCTTC. Translated: CASSWLVSAYGYTF.

This chain connects TRBV2 to TRBJ2-7; TRBD2 might be the D (5 bases). The V end lost 6 bases, the J end lost 2 bases, and 8 bases lay between the germline ends. This CDR3 has 12 residues. Germline-derived CDR1 and CDR2 are SNHLY and FYNNEI. The CDR3 loop is CASSPRAYEQYF. As DNA, the CDR3 is TGTGCCAGCAGCCCGAGGGCCTACGAGCAGTACTTC.

The chain recombines TRBV7-2 with TRBJ2-7; possibly TRBD2 for D (6 bases). Germline CDR1 and CDR2: SGHTA and FQGNSA. V was clipped by 3 bases and J by 5 bases, with 8 bases between them. The CDR3 length is 12 residues. Here the CDR3 reads CASSLGLNEQYF. In nucleotides, the CDR3 is TGTGCCAGCAGCTTGGGACTGAACGAGCAGTACTTC.

The rearrangement links TRBV7-6 to TRBJ2-1; D possibly corresponds to TRBD2 (5 bases). The CDR3 contains 15 residues. Germline CDR1 and CDR2: SGHVS and FNYEAQ. V shed 0 bases and J shed 4 bases, with 10 bases lying between them. CDR3 bases: TGTGCCAGCAGCTTAGCCCCCGGGAAGTACAATGAGCAGTTCTTC. It specifies CASSLAPGKYNEQFF. The whole variable domain, filled in from reference TRBV7-6 and TRBJ2-1, reads GAGVSQSPRYKVTKRGQDVALRCDPISGHVSLYWYRQALGQGPEFLTYFNYEAQQDKSGLPNDRFSAERPEGSISTLTIQRTEQRDSAMYRCASSLAPGKYNEQFFGPGTRLTVL.

V usage is TRBV20-1 and J usage is TRBJ1-5, with 9 bases that match TRBD1. The germline gives CDR1 DFQATT, CDR2 SNEGSKA (reference sequence). The CDR3 consists of 17 residues. V was pared by 0 bases and J by 6 bases, with 12 bases of the junction left unmatched. CDR3 in DNA: TGCAGTGCTAGAGATTCCGACAGGGGGTCGAGTTTTCAGCCCCAGCATTTT. It is translated as CSARDSDRGSSFQPQHF.

Only a few counts were recorded for this clonotype. The rearrangement links TRBV6-5 to TRBJ1-6; 7 nucleotides align to TRBD1. The CDR3 is made up of 15 amino acids. Germline loops: CDR1 MNHEY, CDR2 SVGAGI. The junction had 3 bases not matched to a gene; V was cut back by 3 bases and J by 4 bases. For the CDR3, the DNA is TGTGCCAGCAGTTATCAGGGACAGTATAATTCACCCCTCCACTTT. It codes for CASSYQGQYNSPLHF.

A single count supports this clonotype. The rearrangement uses TRBV28 and TRBJ1-3; D unresolved. V was shortened by 7 bases and J by 3 bases, with 16 bases between the two germline ends. This CDR3 spans 15 amino acids. Germline lookup yields CDR1 MDHEN and CDR2 SYDVKM. CDR3 DNA sequence: TGTGCCAGCAACTTCCTCCGAGGTATTGGAAACACCATATATTTT. This gives the protein CASNFLRGIGNTIYF.

This clonotype was recorded a few times. The V gene is TRBV24-1, the J gene TRBJ2-7, with D perhaps TRBD1 (6 bases). Per germline, CDR1 KGHDR and CDR2 SFDVKD. The V end was cut by 5 bases, the J end by 1 base, with 14 bases between. CDR3 length: 15 residues. For the CDR3, the DNA is TGTGCCACCAGTGGACCCGGGACACGATCCTACGAGCAGTACTTC. It translates to CATSGPGTRSYEQYF.

This clonotype was recorded a few times. This sequence joins TRBV30 and TRBJ2-7; possible D gene TRBD1, 5 bases. The CDR3 is made up of 13 amino acids. Per germline, CDR1 GTSNPN and CDR2 SVGIG (reference sequence). The germline V and J ends were trimmed by 2 bases and 6 bases, with 14 bases remaining between them. The CDR3 loop is CAWSPASQGEQYF. In DNA form, the CDR3 reads TGTGCCTGGAGTCCCGCCTCCCAGGGCGAGCAGTACTTC.

This chain links TRBV10-3 with TRBJ1-2, with D perhaps TRBD1 (5 bases). V was clipped by 2 bases and J by 2 bases, with 6 bases between them. The CDR3 covers 13 residues. Per the germline V gene, CDR1 is ENHRY and CDR2 is SYGVKD. The CDR3 region has the DNA TGTGCCATCAGTGAGCAGGGCAACTATGGCTACACCTTC. Its protein is CAISEQGNYGYTF.

This clonotype has just a few counts. This rearrangement joins TRBV11-3 to TRBJ2-1, with 15 bases matching TRBD2. CDR1 and CDR2 (germline): SGHNT, YENEEA. Trimming took 5 bases from V and 8 from J; bases not matched to a gene: 7. The CDR3 is made up of 16 amino acids. Written as DNA, the CDR3 is TGTGCCAGCAGCGCGGGACTAGCGGGGGGCCCGGATGAGCAGTTCTTC. Residues: CASSAGLAGGPDEQFF.

This clonotype occurred a few times. The chain uses TRBV15 and TRBJ1-5; possibly TRBD1 for D (5 bases). The V gene's germline CDR1 is LNHNV and CDR2 YYDKDF (reference sequence). V was cut by 1 base and J by 7 bases, with 8 bases left in between. The CDR3 runs 13 residues. This CDR3 reads CATSRGTGQPQHF. CDR3 coding DNA: TGTGCCACCAGCAGAGGAACAGGACAGCCCCAGCATTTT.

CDR3 sequence reads: CASSSIGANTEAFF. The CDR3 DNA reads TGCGCCAGCAGCTCTATAGGGGCGAACACTGAAGCTTTCTTT. The chain carries TRBV5-1 and TRBJ1-1; tentatively, D is TRBD1 (5 bases). The CDR3 sequence is 14 residues long. V lost 3 bases and J 1 base, leaving 10 bases between the germline ends. Germline V lookup: CDR1 SGHRS, CDR2 YFSETQ.

The chain links TRBV11-2 to TRBJ1-6; maybe TRBD1 (6 bases). Germline loops: CDR1 SGHAT, CDR2 FQNNGV. Trimming removed 5 bases from V and 3 bases from J, with 11 bases in between. This CDR3 spans 15 amino acids. As DNA, the CDR3 is TGTGCCAGCAGCGCCCAGACAGGCTATAATTCACCCCTCCACTTT. Translated: CASSAQTGYNSPLHF.

This clonotype is classed as medium-sized. The chain has TRBV20-1 and TRBJ1-2; perhaps TRBD1 as D (5 bases). Germline CDR1 and CDR2: DFQATT and SNEGSKA (reference sequence). The CDR3 runs 14 residues. The germline V and J ends were trimmed by 6 bases and 3 bases, with 17 bases remaining between them. CDR3 DNA sequence: TGCAGTGCGGGGACGGACCGTAAAGACTATGGCTACACCTTC. Encoded protein: CSAGTDRKDYGYTF.

This clonotype has a single count. The germline gene is not matched at one end of the junction; a read error may be the cause. V gene TRBV19 combines with J gene TRBJ1-5; tentatively, D is TRBD1 (5 bases). The CDR3 loop spans 17 amino acids. Per germline, CDR1 LNHDA and CDR2 SQIVND (reference sequence). The CDR3: CASRGYSTAYSNQSQHF. CDR3 nucleotide sequence: TGTGCCAGTAGGGGCTACTCGACAGCCTATAGCAATCAGTCCCAGCATTTT.

The CDR3 protein is CASSPGRLNNSPLHF. The CDR3 coding sequence is TGTGCCAGCAGCCCGGGACGTCTTAATAATTCACCCCTCCACTTT. The chain couples TRBV5-4 to TRBJ1-6, with D possibly TRBD1 on 5 matching bases. CDR1 and CDR2 from the germline V gene are SGHNT and YYREEE (reference sequence). This CDR3 comprises 15 residues. V was clipped by 4 bases and J by 5 bases, with 13 bases between them. The full variable domain, with the rest looked up from reference TRBV5-4 and TRBJ1-6, is ETGVTQSPTHLIKTRGQQVTLRCSSQSGHNTVSWYQQALGQGPQFIFQYYREEENGRGNFPPRFSGLQFPNYSSELNVNALELDDSALYLCASSPGRLNNSPLHFGNGTRLTVT.

This clonotype was counted only a few times. In DNA, the CDR3 is TGTGCCAGCAGTTCCGACGGTGGAAACACCATATATTTT. It translates to CASSSDGGNTIYF. The V call is TRBV27, the J call TRBJ1-3; no definite D call. The CDR3 has 13 residues. CDR1 and CDR2 from the germline V gene are MNHEY and SMNVEV (reference sequence). Trimming removed 4 bases from V and 3 bases from J, with 7 bases in between.

The rearrangement uses TRBV11-3 and TRBJ2-1; tentative D call: TRBD2 (5 bases). This CDR3 region has 16 residues. The V end was cut by 5 bases, the J end by 2 bases, with 16 bases between. Per the germline V gene, CDR1 is SGHNT and CDR2 is YENEEA. CDR3 coding DNA: TGTGCCAGCAGCCCATTGGGCGGGTTGACCTACAATGAGCAGTTCTTC. Translation: CASSPLGGLTYNEQFF.

The chain recombines TRBV11-2 with TRBJ2-5, with a tentative D call TRBD1 (8 bases). From germline, CDR1 is SGHAT and CDR2 FQNNGV. The CDR3 sequence is 14 residues long. Trimming took 5 bases from V and 2 from J, leaving 12 bases between them. CDR3 sequence reads: CASSPQGGQETQYF. The CDR3 DNA reads as TGTGCCAGCAGCCCACAGGGGGGGCAAGAGACCCAGTACTTC.

The chain is built from TRBV20-1 and TRBJ2-3, with D perhaps matching TRBD2 (7 bases). Trimming cost V 4 bases and J 7 bases, with 18 bases left between them. This CDR3 has 14 amino acids. Germline V gene sequence: CDR1 DFQATT, CDR2 SNEGSKA (reference sequence). In DNA form, the CDR3 reads TGCAGTGCTACCGACGGGGGGCGGACAAATACGCAGTATTTT. This translates into CSATDGGRTNTQYF.

This clonotype was detected only a few times. The chain joins TRBV2 to TRBJ2-2; 10 bases are a match to TRBD1. Per the germline V gene, CDR1 is SNHLY and CDR2 is FYNNEI. CDR3 length: 14 residues. After removal of 8 bases from V and 5 bases from J, the junction contained 5 bases not matched to a gene. CDR3 residues: CASGWTGGTGELFF. In nucleotides, the CDR3 is TGTGCCAGCGGCTGGACAGGGGGGACCGGGGAGCTGTTTTTT.

This chain connects TRBV28 to TRBJ2-7, with unresolved D. The CDR3 sequence is 11 residues long. The germline gives CDR1 MDHEN, CDR2 SYDVKM. Trimming took off 6 bases at V and 3 bases at J, with 6 bases between the two ends. CDR3 coding DNA: TGTGCCAGCAGGCGCCGCTACGAGCAGTACTTC. Amino acids: CASRRRYEQYF.